The 9 T cell receptor beta chains below come from one sample, sequenced in a study of T cell responses to AZD1222 COVID-19 vaccine. Libraries were prepared by immunoSEQ multiplex PCR; TCRdb keeps only in-frame clonotypes and omits some of them. Found here are some 80,000 clones, 88% of them singletons; the top ten hold roughly 10%. Sequenced material: peripheral blood, taken 28 days after the second dose of the MenACWY control vaccine. The receptor set was obtained from an adult who received the MenACWY meningococcal vaccine as a control.

The genes are TRBV5-4 and TRBJ2-5; D possibly corresponds to TRBD2 (5 bases). CDR1 is SGHNT, CDR2 YYREEE, per germline (reference sequence). CDR3 size: 15 residues. Trimming cost V 0 bases and J 0 bases, with 9 bases left between them. The CDR3 coding sequence is TGTGCCAGCAGCTTGGGACCGACTAACCAAGAGACCCAGTACTTC. This gives the protein CASSLGPTNQETQYF. Using reference TRBV5-4 and TRBJ2-5 for the parts outside the CDR3, the full variable domain is ETGVTQSPTHLIKTRGQQVTLRCSSQSGHNTVSWYQQALGQGPQFIFQYYREEENGRGNFPPRFSGLQFPNYSSELNVNALELDDSALYLCASSLGPTNQETQYFGPGTRLLVL.

The chain links TRBV7-2 to TRBJ1-2; 9 bases align to TRBD1. Germline values: CDR1 SGHTA, CDR2 FQGNSA. This CDR3 is 16 amino acids long. V lost 1 base, J lost 2 bases, and 5 bases stayed unmatched. As DNA, the CDR3 is TGTGCCAGCAGCTTAGTTCGGGGACAGGGAAACTATGGCTACACCTTC. Its protein is CASSLVRGQGNYGYTF.

This rearrangement joins TRBV12-3 or TRBV12-4 to TRBJ2-2; D is ambiguous. V shed 2 bases and J shed 7 bases, with 2 bases lying between them. The CDR3 spans 11 residues. CDR3 amino acids: CASSLYGELFF. The CDR3, as DNA: TGTGCCAGCAGTTTATACGGGGAGCTGTTTTTT.

CDR3 bases: TGTGCCAGCAGTTTTTCCGGGAAGGTCACCTTC. This sequence encodes CASSFSGKVTF. The V and J genes are TRBV28 and TRBJ1-2; D gene ambiguous. This CDR3 is built from 11 residues. Germline CDR1 is MDHEN and CDR2 is SYDVKM. The germline V and J ends were trimmed by 3 bases and 13 bases, with 12 bases remaining between them.

A remark on this clone: The germline gene is not matched at one end of the junction; a read error may be the cause. The rearrangement links TRBV4-1 to TRBJ1-2; 7 positions agree with TRBD1. This CDR3 has 17 residues. CDR1 is MGHRA and CDR2 is YSYEKL in the germline V gene. CDR3 bases: TGCGCCAGCAGCGAAGACGGGACAGTAATATCTAACTATGGCTACACCTTC. It codes for CASSEDGTVISNYGYTF.

The chain couples TRBV29-1 to TRBJ2-1; D gene unclear. The CDR3 runs to 13 residues. Germline-derived CDR1 and CDR2 are SQVTM and ANQGSEA. The V and J ends lost 7 bases and 0 bases respectively, with 10 bases between them. The CDR3 DNA reads as TGCAGCGGGGCTAGAATCTCCTACAATGAGCAGTTCTTC. Its translation: CSGARISYNEQFF.

This chain uses TRBV28 with TRBJ2-7; D remains ambiguous. The V gene's germline CDR1 is MDHEN and CDR2 SYDVKM. There are 12 residues in the CDR3. Deletions cut 5 bases from V and 2 bases from J, with 7 bases between. The CDR3 DNA reads as TGTGCCAGCAGTCCCGACCCCTACGAGCAGTACTTC. This sequence encodes CASSPDPYEQYF.

The V gene is TRBV3-1 (or the pseudogene TRBV3-2), the J gene TRBJ1-6; 8 nucleotides align to TRBD1. V lost 4 bases to trimming and J lost 3 bases; unmatched junction nucleotides: 14. The CDR3 runs to 19 residues. The V gene's germline CDR1 is LGHDT and CDR2 YNNKEL (reference sequence). In DNA form, the CDR3 reads TGTGCCAGCAGCCCAGAGACAGGGGCCCCGGTGAACTATAATTCACCCCTCCACTTT. It translates to CASSPETGAPVNYNSPLHF.

CDR3 sequence (DNA): TGTGCCAGCAGCTTAGCTCTCACAGCAACTAATGAAAAACTGTTTTTT. It yields the protein CASSLALTATNEKLFF. The chain recombines TRBV7-2 with TRBJ1-4; D is unresolved. The length of the CDR3 is 16 residues. From germline, CDR1 is SGHTA and CDR2 FQGNSA. Between the trimmed V and J ends, which lost 0 bases and 0 bases, there was a span of 8 bases.